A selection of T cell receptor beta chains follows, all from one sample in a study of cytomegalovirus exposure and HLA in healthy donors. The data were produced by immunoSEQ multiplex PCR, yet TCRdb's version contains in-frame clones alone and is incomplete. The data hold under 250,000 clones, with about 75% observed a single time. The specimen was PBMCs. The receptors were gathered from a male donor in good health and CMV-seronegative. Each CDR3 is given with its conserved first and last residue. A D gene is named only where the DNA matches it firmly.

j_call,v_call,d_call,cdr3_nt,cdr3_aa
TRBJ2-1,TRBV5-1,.,TGCGCCAGCAGGCCCGATGGGGCGCGGTACAATGAGCAGTTCTTC,CASRPDGARYNEQFF
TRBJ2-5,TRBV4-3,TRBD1,TGCGCCAGCAGCCAAGCGGACAGGGGAGGTCAAGAGACCCAGTACTTC,CASSQADRGGQETQYF
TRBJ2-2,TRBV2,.,TGTGCCAGCAGGGCAGGTGGCAACACCGGGGAGCTGTTTTTT,CASRAGGNTGELFF
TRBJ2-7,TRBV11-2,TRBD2,TGTGCCAGCTGTGTAGCGGGAGTGCACGAGCAGTACTTC,CASCVAGVHEQYF
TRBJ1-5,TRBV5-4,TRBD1,TGTGCCAGCAGTCTCTGGGACAGGGCGGGCAATCAGCCCCAGCATTTT,CASSLWDRAGNQPQHF
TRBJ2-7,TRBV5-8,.,TGTGCCAGCAGCTACCTGAGTGGTGGTTACGAGCAGTACTTC,CASSYLSGGYEQYF
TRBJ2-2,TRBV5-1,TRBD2,TGCGCCAGCAGCTTGGGCGGGGGGAACACCGGGGAGCTGTTTTTT,CASSLGGGNTGELFF
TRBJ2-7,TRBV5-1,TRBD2,TGCGCCAGCAGCTTGTCGGAACTAGCGGGAGTAATGTACGAGCAGTACTTC,CASSLSELAGVMYEQYF
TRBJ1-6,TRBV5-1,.,TGCGCCAGCAGCTTGGAAGGGGGAAACGCGGAACCCCTCCACTTT,CASSLEGGNAEPLHF
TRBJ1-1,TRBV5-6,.,TGTGCCAGCAGCTTCGCCAGGGTAGGTGGCACTGAAGCTTTCTTT,CASSFARVGGTEAFF
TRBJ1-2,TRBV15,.,TGTGCCACCAGCGACGGGGGTTATGGCTACACCTTC,CATSDGGYGYTF
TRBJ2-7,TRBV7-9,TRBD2,TGTTCCAGCAGCTCCTTGGCGGGAGCCTACGAGCAGTACTTC,CSSSSLAGAYEQYF
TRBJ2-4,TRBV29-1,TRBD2,TGCAGCGTCGAAGGGATTCGGGGGGATCTAAGCAAAAACATTCAGTACTTC,CSVEGIRGDLSKNIQYF
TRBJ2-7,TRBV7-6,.,TGTGCCAGCAGCCCCCGACGACAGTCGAGCTCCTACGAGCAGTACTTC,CASSPRRQSSSYEQYF